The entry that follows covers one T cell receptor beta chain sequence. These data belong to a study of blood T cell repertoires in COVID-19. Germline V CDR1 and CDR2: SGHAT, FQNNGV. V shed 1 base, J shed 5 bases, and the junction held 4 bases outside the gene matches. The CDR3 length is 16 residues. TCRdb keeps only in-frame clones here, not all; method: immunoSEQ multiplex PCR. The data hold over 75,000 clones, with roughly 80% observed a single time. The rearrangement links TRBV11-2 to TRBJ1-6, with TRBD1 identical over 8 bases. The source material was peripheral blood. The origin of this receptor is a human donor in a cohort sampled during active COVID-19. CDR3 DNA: TGTGCCAGCAGCTTAGGGACAGGGCTTAATAATTCACCCCTCCACTTT. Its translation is CASSLGTGLNNSPLHF.